Listed here are 9 T cell receptor beta chains from one sample, sequenced in a study of ipilimumab plus nivolumab after autologous stem cell transplantation. TCRdb's copy holds only in-frame clones and misses some; the assay was immunoSEQ multiplex PCR. The data show 600 to 850 clones, roughly 71% seen once. The sequences come from PBMCs, collected in a trial of ipilimumab plus nivolumab as post-transplant consolidation. The receptor source for this set is a male donor with multiple myeloma.

This chain uses TRBV5-5 with TRBJ2-3, with D possibly being TRBD2 (5 bases). Germline CDR1 reads SGHKS; CDR2 reads YYEKEE (reference sequence). V was clipped by 3 bases and J by 0 bases, with 11 bases between them. The CDR3 loop spans 15 amino acids. In nucleotides, the CDR3 is TGTGCCAGCAGCTGGTCTAGCTCTAGCACAGATACGCAGTATTTT. Amino acid sequence: CASSWSSSSTDTQYF.

The gene calls are TRBV5-1 and TRBJ2-5, with TRBD2 matching over 10 bases. Germline-derived CDR1 and CDR2 are SGHRS and YFSETQ. This CDR3 is built from 15 residues. V lost 4 bases to trimming and J lost 4 bases; unmatched junction nucleotides: 7. Here the CDR3 reads CASSSSSGSGETQYF. CDR3 sequence (DNA): TGCGCCAGCAGCAGCTCTAGCGGGAGTGGAGAGACCCAGTACTTC.

The rearrangement joins TRBV6-4 to TRBJ2-1; the D is unclear. The V gene lost 8 bases and the J gene lost 0 bases, with 14 bases spanning the gap. Looked up from germline, CDR1 is MRHNA and CDR2 is SNTAGT. This CDR3 region has 15 residues. CDR3 DNA sequence: TGTGCCAGCTCACTTTCCGAAAGCTCCTACAATGAGCAGTTCTTC. Translation gives CASSLSESSYNEQFF.

This chain links TRBV7-8 with TRBJ1-6; D ambiguous. CDR3 size: 15 residues. V was trimmed by 0 bases and J by 5 bases, leaving 8 bases between them. Per germline, CDR1 SGHVS and CDR2 FQNEAQ. CDR3 sequence (DNA): TGTGCCAGCAGCTTAGCGGCAGCCAATAATTCACCCCTCCACTTT. This translates into CASSLAAANNSPLHF.

V usage is TRBV19 and J usage is TRBJ2-4; maybe TRBD2 (6 bases). The V end was cut by 5 bases, the J end by 3 bases, with 8 bases between. CDR3 length: 13 amino acids. Germline loops: CDR1 LNHDA, CDR2 SQIVND (reference sequence). CDR3 sequence reads: CASSYGGKNIQYF. CDR3 DNA sequence: TGTGCCAGTAGTTACGGGGGCAAAAACATTCAGTACTTC. The whole variable domain, filled in from reference TRBV19 and TRBJ2-4, reads DGGITQSPKYLFRKEGQNVTLSCEQNLNHDAMYWYRQDPGQGLRLIYYSQIVNDFQKGDIAEGYSVSREKKESFPLTVTSAQKNPTAFYLCASSYGGKNIQYFGAGTRLSVL.

The gene calls are TRBV6-6 and TRBJ1-3; maybe TRBD1 (6 bases). Germline CDR1 MNHNY, CDR2 SVGAGI (reference sequence). The CDR3 consists of 15 residues. Trimming cost V 5 bases and J 0 bases, with 11 bases left between them. The DNA for the CDR3 is TGTGCCAGCAGTAGAAGGACAGCCTCTGGAAACACCATATATTTT. Translated: CASSRRTASGNTIYF.

V is TRBV27 and J is TRBJ2-7, with 10 bases that match TRBD1. Germline V lookup: CDR1 MNHEY, CDR2 SMNVEV (reference sequence). V lost 6 bases, J lost 4 bases, and 6 bases stayed unmatched. CDR3 length: 14 amino acids. As DNA, the CDR3 is TGTGCCAGCAGGGTGGGACAGGGGACTTACGAGCAGTACTTC. Translation: CASRVGQGTYEQYF.

V gene TRBV7-8 combines with J gene TRBJ2-3; D is perhaps TRBD1 (6 bases). Germline V CDR1 and CDR2: SGHVS, FQNEAQ. V lost 2 bases, J lost 2 bases, and 14 bases lay in between. CDR3 length: 16 amino acids. CDR3 bases: TGTGCCAGCAGCTTAAGGGGGATGGGTTTCACAGATACGCAGTATTTT. Its protein is CASSLRGMGFTDTQYF. Full variable domain (missing parts from reference TRBV7-8 and TRBJ2-3): GAGVSQSPRYKVAKRGQDVALRCDPISGHVSLFWYQQALGQGPEFLTYFQNEAQLDKSGLPSDRFFAERPEGSVSTLKIQRTQQEDSAVYLCASSLRGMGFTDTQYFGPGTRLTVL.

The J gene is TRBJ1-5, the V gene TRBV6-5; 7 bases map to TRBD1. The junction had 4 bases not matched to a gene; V was cut back by 4 bases and J by 7 bases. Germline values: CDR1 MNHEY, CDR2 SVGAGI. This CDR3 spans 13 amino acids. Here the CDR3 DNA reads TGTGCCAGCAGTTCTACAGGGGAGCAGCCCCAGCATTTT. Translating it yields CASSSTGEQPQHF.